This record covers a single TCR beta chain. The sample originates from a study of blood T cell repertoires in COVID-19. Background on the study: The origin of the acute and convalescent COVID-19 samples was the United States, Italy and Spain. PBMCs, B-cell-depleted T cells, or T cells provided the cDNA or gDNA that made up the material.

Using immunoSEQ multiplex PCR, the repertoire was profiled, and TCRdb retains in-frame clones only, with some absent. The table shows 95,000 to 150,000 clones, with 75% to 90% occurring only once. V was cut by 5 bases and J by 4 bases, with 9 bases left in between. CDR3 size: 13 residues. Germline CDR1 is SEHNR and CDR2 is FQNEAQ (reference sequence). Sequenced sample: peripheral blood. The chain uses TRBV7-9 and TRBJ2-1; D ambiguous. This TCR was recovered from a man between 65 and 85 years old with active or convalescent COVID-19. CDR3 DNA: TGTGCCAGCAGCAGTTTCGGGTACAATGAGCAGTTCTTC. Protein product: CASSSFGYNEQFF.